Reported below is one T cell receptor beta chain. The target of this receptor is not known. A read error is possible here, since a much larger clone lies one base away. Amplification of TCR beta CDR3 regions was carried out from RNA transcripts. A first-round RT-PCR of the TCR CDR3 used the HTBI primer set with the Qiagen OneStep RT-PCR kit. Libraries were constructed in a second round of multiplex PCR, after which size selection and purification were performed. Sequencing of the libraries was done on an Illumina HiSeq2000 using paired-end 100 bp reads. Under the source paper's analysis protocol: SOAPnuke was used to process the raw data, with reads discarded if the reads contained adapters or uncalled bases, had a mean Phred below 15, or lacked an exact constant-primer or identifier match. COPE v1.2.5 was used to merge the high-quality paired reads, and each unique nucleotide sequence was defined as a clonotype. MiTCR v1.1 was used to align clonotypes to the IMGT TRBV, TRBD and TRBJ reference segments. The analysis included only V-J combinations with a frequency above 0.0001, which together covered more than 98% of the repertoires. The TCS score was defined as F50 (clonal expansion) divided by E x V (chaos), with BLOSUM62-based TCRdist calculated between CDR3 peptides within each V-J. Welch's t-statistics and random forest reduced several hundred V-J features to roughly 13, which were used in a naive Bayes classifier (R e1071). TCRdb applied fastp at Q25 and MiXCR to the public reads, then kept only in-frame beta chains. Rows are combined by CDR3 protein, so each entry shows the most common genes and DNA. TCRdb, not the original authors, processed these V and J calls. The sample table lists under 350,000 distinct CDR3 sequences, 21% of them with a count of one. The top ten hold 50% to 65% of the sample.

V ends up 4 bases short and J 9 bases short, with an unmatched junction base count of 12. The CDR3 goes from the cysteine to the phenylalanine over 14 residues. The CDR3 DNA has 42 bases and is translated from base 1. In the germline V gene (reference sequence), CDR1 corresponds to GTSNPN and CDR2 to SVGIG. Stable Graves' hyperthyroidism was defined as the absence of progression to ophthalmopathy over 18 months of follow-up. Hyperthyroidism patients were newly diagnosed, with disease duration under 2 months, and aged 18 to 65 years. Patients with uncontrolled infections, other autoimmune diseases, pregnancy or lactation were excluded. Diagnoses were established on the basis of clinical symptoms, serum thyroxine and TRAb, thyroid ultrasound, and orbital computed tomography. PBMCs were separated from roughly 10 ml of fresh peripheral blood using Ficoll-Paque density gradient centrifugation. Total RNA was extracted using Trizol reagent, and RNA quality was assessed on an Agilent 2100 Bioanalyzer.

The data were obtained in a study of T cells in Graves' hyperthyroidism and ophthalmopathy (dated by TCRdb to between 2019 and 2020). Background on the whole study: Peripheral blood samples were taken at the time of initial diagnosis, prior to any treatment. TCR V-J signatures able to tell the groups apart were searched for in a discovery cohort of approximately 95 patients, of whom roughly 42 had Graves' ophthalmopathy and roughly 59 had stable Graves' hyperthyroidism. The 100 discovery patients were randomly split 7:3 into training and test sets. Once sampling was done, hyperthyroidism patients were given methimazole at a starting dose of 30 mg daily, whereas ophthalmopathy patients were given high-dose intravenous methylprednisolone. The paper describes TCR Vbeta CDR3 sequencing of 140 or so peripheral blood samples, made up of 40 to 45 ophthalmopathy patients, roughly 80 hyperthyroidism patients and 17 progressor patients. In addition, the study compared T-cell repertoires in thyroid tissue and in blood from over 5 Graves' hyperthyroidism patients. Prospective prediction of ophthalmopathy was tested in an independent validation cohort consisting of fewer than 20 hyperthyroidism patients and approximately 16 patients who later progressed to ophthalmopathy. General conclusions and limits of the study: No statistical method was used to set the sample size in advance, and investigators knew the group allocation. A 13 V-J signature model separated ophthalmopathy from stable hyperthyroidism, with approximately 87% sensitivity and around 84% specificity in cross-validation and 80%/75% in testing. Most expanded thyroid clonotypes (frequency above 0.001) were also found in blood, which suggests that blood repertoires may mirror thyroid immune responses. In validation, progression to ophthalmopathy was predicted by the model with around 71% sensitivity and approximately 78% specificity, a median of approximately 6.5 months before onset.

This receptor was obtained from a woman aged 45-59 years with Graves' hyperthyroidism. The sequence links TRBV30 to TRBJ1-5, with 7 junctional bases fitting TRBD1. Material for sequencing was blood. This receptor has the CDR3 CAWTLKGAARPQHF. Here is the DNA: TGTGCCTGGACCCTCAAGGGGGCTGCTCGGCCCCAGCATTTT.